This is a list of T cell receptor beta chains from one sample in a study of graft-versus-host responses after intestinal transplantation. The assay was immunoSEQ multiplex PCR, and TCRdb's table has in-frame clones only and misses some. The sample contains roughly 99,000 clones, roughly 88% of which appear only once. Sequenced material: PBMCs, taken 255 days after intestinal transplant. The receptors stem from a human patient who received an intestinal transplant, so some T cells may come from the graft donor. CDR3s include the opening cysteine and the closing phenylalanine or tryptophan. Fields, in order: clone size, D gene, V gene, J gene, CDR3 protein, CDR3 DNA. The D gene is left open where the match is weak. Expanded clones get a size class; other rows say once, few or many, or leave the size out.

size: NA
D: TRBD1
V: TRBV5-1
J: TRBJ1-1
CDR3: CASSFWTGGDTEAFF
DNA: TGCGCCAGCAGCTTTTGGACAGGGGGTGACACTGAAGCTTTCTTT

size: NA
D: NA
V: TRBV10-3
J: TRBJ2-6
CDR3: CAISEPGAPRSGANVLTF
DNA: TGTGCCATCAGTGAACCGGGGGCGCCGCGCTCTGGGGCCAACGTCCTGACTTTC

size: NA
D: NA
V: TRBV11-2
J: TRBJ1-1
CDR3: CASVQTPNTEAFF
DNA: TGTGCCTCGGTTCAAACACCGAACACTGAAGCTTTCTTT

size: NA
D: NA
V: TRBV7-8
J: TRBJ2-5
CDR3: CASSFQETQYF
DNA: TGTGCCAGCAGCTTCCAAGAGACCCAGTACTTC

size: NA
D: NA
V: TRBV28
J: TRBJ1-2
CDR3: CASSVSSYGYTF
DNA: TGTGCCAGCAGTGTCTCCTCGTATGGCTACACCTTC

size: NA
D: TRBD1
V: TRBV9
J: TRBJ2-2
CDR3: CASSVVRQGANTGELFF
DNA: TGTGCCAGCAGCGTAGTACGACAGGGGGCGAACACCGGGGAGCTGTTTTTT

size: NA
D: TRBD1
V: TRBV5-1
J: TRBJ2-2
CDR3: CASSPGTGSPGELFF
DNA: TGCGCCAGCAGCCCCGGGACAGGGTCCCCCGGGGAGCTGTTTTTT

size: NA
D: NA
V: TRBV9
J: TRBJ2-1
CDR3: CASSVVAGPEIGQFF
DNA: TGTGCCAGCAGCGTAGTCGCGGGCCCAGAAATTGGGCAGTTCTTC

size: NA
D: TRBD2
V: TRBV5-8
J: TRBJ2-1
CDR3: CASSSGLGRAEQFF
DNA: TGTGCCAGCAGCTCTGGACTAGGGCGGGCTGAGCAGTTCTTC

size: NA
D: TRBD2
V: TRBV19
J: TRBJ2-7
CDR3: CASSERLAGRAEQYF
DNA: TGTGCCAGTAGTGAAAGACTAGCGGGGAGGGCCGAGCAGTACTTC

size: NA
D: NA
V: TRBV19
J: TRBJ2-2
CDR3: CASNLRGRTGELFF
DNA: TGTGCCAGTAACCTCAGGGGTCGGACCGGGGAGCTGTTTTTT

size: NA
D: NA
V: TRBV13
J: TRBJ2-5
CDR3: CASSFRSGETQYF
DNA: TGTGCCAGCAGCTTTCGGAGCGGAGAGACCCAGTACTTC

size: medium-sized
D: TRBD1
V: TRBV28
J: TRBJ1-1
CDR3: CASSRGTGAFF
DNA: TGTGCCAGCAGTCGTGGGACAGGGGCTTTCTTT

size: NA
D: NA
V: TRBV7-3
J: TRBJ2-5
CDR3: CASSDTDETQYF
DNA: TGTGCCAGCAGCGACACGGACGAGACCCAGTACTTC

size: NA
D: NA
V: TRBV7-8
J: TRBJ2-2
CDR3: CASSLRPGNTGELFF
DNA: TGTGCCAGCAGCTTAAGGCCCGGGAACACCGGGGAGCTGTTTTTT

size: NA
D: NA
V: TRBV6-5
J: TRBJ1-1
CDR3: CASSYSVVVGTEAFF
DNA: TGTGCCAGCAGTTACTCCGTTGTGGTGGGCACTGAAGCTTTCTTT

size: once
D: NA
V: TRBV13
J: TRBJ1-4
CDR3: CASSEQGRGNEKLFF
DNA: TGTGCCAGCAGCGAGCAGGGCAGGGGTAATGAAAAACTGTTTTTT

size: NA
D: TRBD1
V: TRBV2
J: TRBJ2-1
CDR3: CASQTTGQGEKNEQFF
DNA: TGTGCCAGCCAGACCACAGGTCAGGGGGAGAAGAATGAGCAGTTCTTC

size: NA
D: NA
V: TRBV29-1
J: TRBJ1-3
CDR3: CSVVLSGNTIYF
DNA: TGCAGCGTTGTCCTTTCTGGAAACACCATATATTTT

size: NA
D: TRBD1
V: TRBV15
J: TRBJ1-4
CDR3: CATSRRQGYNEKLFF
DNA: TGTGCCACCAGCAGACGACAGGGGTATAATGAAAAACTGTTTTTT

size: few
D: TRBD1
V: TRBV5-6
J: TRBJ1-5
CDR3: CASSLGTGGGLQHF
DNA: TGTGCCAGCAGCTTGGGGACAGGCGGCGGGCTCCAGCATTTT

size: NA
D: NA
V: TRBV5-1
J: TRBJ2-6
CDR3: CASSWGRGYSLDGANVLTF
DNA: TGCGCCAGCAGCTGGGGGCGGGGGTATTCTTTGGATGGGGCCAACGTCCTGACTTTC

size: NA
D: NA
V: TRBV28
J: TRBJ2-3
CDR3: CASSPSAGATDTQYF
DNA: TGTGCCAGCAGTCCCTCAGCAGGGGCCACAGATACGCAGTATTTT

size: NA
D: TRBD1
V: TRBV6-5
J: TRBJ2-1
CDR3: CASRRVIQGDEQFF
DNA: TGTGCCAGCAGAAGGGTGATACAGGGGGATGAGCAGTTCTTC

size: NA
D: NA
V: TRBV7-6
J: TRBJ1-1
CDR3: CASSREGTEAFF
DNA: TGTGCCAGCAGCAGGGAGGGTACTGAAGCTTTCTTT

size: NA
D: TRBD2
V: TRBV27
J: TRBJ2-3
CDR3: CASSLTWTAGLAVTDTQYF
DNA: TGTGCCAGCAGTTTAACATGGACAGCGGGACTAGCGGTCACAGATACGCAGTATTTT

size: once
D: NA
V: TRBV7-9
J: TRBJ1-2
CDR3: CASSPEYGYTF
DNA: TGTGCCAGCAGCCCTGAATATGGCTACACCTTC

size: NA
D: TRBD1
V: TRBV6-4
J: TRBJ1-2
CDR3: CASSDGQVNYGYTF
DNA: TGTGCCAGCAGTGACGGACAGGTTAACTATGGCTACACCTTC

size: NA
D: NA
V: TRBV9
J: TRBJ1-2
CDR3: CASSVGTVYGYTF
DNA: TGTGCCAGCAGCGTAGGCACGGTCTATGGCTACACCTTC

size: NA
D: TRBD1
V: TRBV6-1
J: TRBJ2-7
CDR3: CASSGGTDYEQYF
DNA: TGTGCCAGCAGTGGAGGGACAGACTACGAGCAGTACTTC

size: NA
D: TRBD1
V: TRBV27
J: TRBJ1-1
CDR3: CASSIRTGGRGNTEAFF
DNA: TGTGCCAGCAGTATAAGGACAGGGGGCAGGGGTAACACTGAAGCTTTCTTT

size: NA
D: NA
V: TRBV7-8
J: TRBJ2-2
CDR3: CASSPLLGGRNTGELFF
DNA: TGTGCCAGCAGCCCACTCCTGGGGGGGCGTAACACCGGGGAGCTGTTTTTT

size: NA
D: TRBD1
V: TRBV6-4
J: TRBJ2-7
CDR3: CASSEPDRAPTYEQYF
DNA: TGTGCCAGCAGTGAGCCCGACAGGGCGCCGACCTACGAGCAGTACTTC

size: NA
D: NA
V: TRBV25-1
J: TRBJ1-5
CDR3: CASSDTSGPQHF
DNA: TGTGCCAGCAGTGATACCTCAGGGCCCCAGCATTTT

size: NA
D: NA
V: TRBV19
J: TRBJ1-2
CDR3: CASSIGRGYGYTF
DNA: TGTGCCAGTAGTATTGGCAGGGGCTATGGCTACACCTTC

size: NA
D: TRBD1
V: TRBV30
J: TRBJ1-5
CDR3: CACATTGYSNQPQHF
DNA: TGTGCCTGTGCGACGACAGGGTATAGCAATCAGCCCCAGCATTTT

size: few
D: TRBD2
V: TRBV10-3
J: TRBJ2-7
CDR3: CAISNARPGLAGEQYF
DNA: TGTGCCATCAGTAATGCCCGTCCGGGACTAGCGGGCGAGCAGTACTTC

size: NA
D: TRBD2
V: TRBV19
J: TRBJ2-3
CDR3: CASRGLAGVSTDTQYF
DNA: TGTGCCAGTAGGGGTCTAGCGGGGGTCAGCACAGATACGCAGTATTTT

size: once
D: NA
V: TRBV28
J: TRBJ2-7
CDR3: CASRSSGEQYF
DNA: TGTGCCAGCAGGAGCAGTGGTGAGCAGTACTTC

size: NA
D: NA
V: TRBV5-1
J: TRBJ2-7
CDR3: CASSLRGVDEQYF
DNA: TGCGCCAGCAGCTTGAGGGGGGTAGACGAGCAGTACTTC

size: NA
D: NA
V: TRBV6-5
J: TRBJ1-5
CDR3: CASRPLDGVNQPQHF
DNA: TGTGCCAGCCGTCCCTTGGACGGGGTCAATCAGCCCCAGCATTTT